This T cell receptor (beta chain) derives from a study of blood T cell repertoires in COVID-19. CDR3 length: 18 amino acids. CDR1 is KGHDR and CDR2 is SFDVKD in the germline V gene. Unmatched junction bases numbered 10, after V lost 4 bases and J lost 5 bases. Assay used: immunoSEQ multiplex PCR; TCRdb lists only in-frame clones, some missing. The sample has around 25,000 clones, 80% to 85% seen once; the top ten hold more than 6.5%. This clonotype originated in a man between 65 and 80 years old with acute or convalescent COVID-19. Material: peripheral blood. This sequence joins TRBV24-1 and TRBJ2-1; 13 bases are a match to TRBD2. CDR3 sequence reads: CATSDPNSLAGGDNEQFF. The DNA of the CDR3 is TGTGCCACCAGTGACCCGAATTCACTAGCGGGAGGGGACAATGAGCAGTTCTTC.